Listed here is a single T cell receptor (beta chain). Its antigen is unknown. The V gene's germline CDR1 is SGHNT and CDR2 YENEEA. V gave up 5 bases and J gave up 5 bases, with 19 bases separating them. This CDR3 region has 16 residues. The study ran its PCR with 60 Vbeta and 13 Jbeta primers. Measured with immunoSEQ multiplex PCR; TCRdb has only the in-frame clones, and not every one. The table has about 110,000 clones, approximately 80% seen once. The data belong to a study of cytomegalovirus exposure and HLA in healthy donors. Study outcomes and limitations: Later, an analysis found that common viral pathogens appeared to be linked with several of the most significant clusters. Three CMV-associated chains were confirmed in vitro to be specific for CMV antigens.

The receptor was derived from a woman between 18 and 30 years old in good health and CMV-seronegative. Sequencing was done on a sample of PBMCs. The chain uses TRBV11-3 and TRBJ2-1; weak D call: TRBD2 (6 bases). The CDR3 DNA follows: TGTGCCAGCAGCCCCACCGGGGGTAGCAGACACAATGAGCAGTTCTTC. Amino acids: CASSPTGGSRHNEQFF.